This is a list of T cell receptor beta chains from one sample in a study of TIL therapy for anti-PD-1-resistant metastatic lung cancer. Sequenced by immunoSEQ multiplex PCR; TCRdb stores in-frame clones only, minus some. Among around 30,000 clones listed, around two thirds were seen once. The source was blood, collected at baseline. Every receptor here comes from a woman aged 30 to 85 with non-small cell lung cancer. The CDR3 runs from the conserved cysteine through the conserved F or W. The D gene is left open where the match is weak. Clone size is shown for a subset of rows, as once, few, many or a class of expanded clone.

V gene	J gene	D gene	clone size	CDR3 protein	CDR3 DNA
TRBV7-2	TRBJ2-1	NA	NA	CASSLDGGGPGHNEQFF	TGTGCCAGCAGCTTAGATGGTGGGGGGCCTGGCCACAATGAGCAGTTCTTC
TRBV5-4	TRBJ2-5	TRBD1	NA	CASSQGQGEVTQYF	TGTGCCAGCAGCCAGGGACAGGGGGAGGTGACCCAGTACTTC
TRBV4-1	TRBJ2-7	TRBD2	NA	CASSQTSGSSYEQYF	TGCGCCAGCAGCCAAACTAGCGGGAGCTCCTACGAGCAGTACTTC
TRBV11-2	TRBJ2-7	NA	NA	CASSPSIYEQYF	TGTGCCAGCAGCCCGTCTATCTACGAGCAGTACTTC
TRBV15	TRBJ2-7	NA	NA	CATSRGRISYEQYF	TGTGCCACCAGCAGGGGACGGATCTCCTACGAGCAGTACTTC
TRBV6-1	TRBJ2-3	TRBD2	NA	CAGTTGTSGGDTQYF	TGTGCCGGTACCACCGGGACTAGCGGAGGGGATACGCAGTATTTT
TRBV21-1	TRBJ2-6	NA	NA	CASSKGLDQEGPDFSGANVLTF	TGTGCCAGCAGCAAGGGACTCGATCAAGAGGGGCCCGATTTTTCTGGGGCCAACGTCCTGACTTTC
TRBV10-1	TRBJ2-3	NA	NA	CASSDGNVVSYF	TGCGCCAGCAGTGATGGTAACGTGGTTTCGTATTTT
TRBV5-4	TRBJ1-3	TRBD1	NA	CASSLDRDRDGNTIYF	TGTGCCAGCAGCTTGGACCGGGACAGGGACGGAAACACCATATATTTT
TRBV10-1	TRBJ2-5	NA	once	CASSAGLTETQYF	TGCGCCAGCAGTGCCGGGTTGACGGAGACCCAGTACTTC